The 32 T cell receptor beta chains given below trace back to one sample, sequenced in a study of Tregs in tolerant kidney transplant recipients. Some clones are missing from TCRdb's copy, which holds only in-frame ones; the method was immunoSEQ multiplex PCR. The table shows 50,000 to 80,000 clones, with 98% occurring only once. This specimen consisted of Tregs from blood, obtained before the transplant. The source is a human donor who received a combined kidney and bone marrow transplant.

The chain carries TRBV28 and TRBJ2-7; the match to TRBD2 covers 7 bases. There are 14 residues in the CDR3. V was clipped by 6 bases and J by 3 bases; unmatched bases: 8. The germline V gene has CDR1 MDHEN and CDR2 SYDVKM. The DNA for the CDR3 is TGTGCCAGCAGGGGTTTAGGGGACTACTACGAGCAGTACTTC. Amino acids: CASRGLGDYYEQYF.

The chain links TRBV2 to TRBJ2-3; a weak D match, TRBD1 (6 bases). Trimming removed 6 bases from V and 2 bases from J, with 12 bases in between. This CDR3 has 14 residues. Germline V gene lookup returns CDR1 SNHLY and CDR2 FYNNEI. The CDR3 loop reads CASRDRTVTDTQYF. DNA for the CDR3: TGTGCCAGCAGGGACCGGACAGTCACAGATACGCAGTATTTT.

V is TRBV5-1 and J is TRBJ2-2; possible D gene TRBD2, 5 bases. This CDR3 is 16 amino acids long. The germline V gene encodes CDR1 SGHRS and CDR2 YFSETQ. Trimming stripped 6 bases from V and 1 base from J, with 16 bases between. The CDR3 region has the DNA TGCGCCAGCACCCCCAGGTCGGGGTTGAACACCGGGGAGCTGTTTTTT. Protein product: CASTPRSGLNTGELFF.

This clone has only one observation. V is TRBV4-2 and J is TRBJ1-2, with unresolved D. This CDR3 contains 17 residues. V shed 0 bases and J shed 4 bases, with 18 bases lying between them. Germline loops: CDR1 LGHNA, CDR2 YNFKEQ. CDR3 loop: CASSQEMQNAGFYGYTF. In DNA, the CDR3 is TGTGCCAGCAGCCAAGAGATGCAGAACGCCGGGTTCTATGGCTACACCTTC.

The chain recombines TRBV30 with TRBJ2-7; 10 nucleotides align to TRBD2. The CDR3 is made up of 13 amino acids. CDR1 and CDR2 from the germline V gene are GTSNPN and SVGIG (reference sequence). V dropped 0 bases and J dropped 12; count of bases not matched to a gene: 8. The CDR3 nucleotides are TGTGCCTGGAGTGTACGGGCTAGCGGGAGAATGTACTTC. Protein product: CAWSVRASGRMYF.

The chain combines TRBV4-1 with TRBJ2-5, with 11 bases matching TRBD2. J lost 11 bases, V lost 3 bases, and 11 bases had no gene match. CDR3 length: 15 residues. Per germline, CDR1 MGHRA and CDR2 YSYEKL. CDR3 DNA sequence: TGCGCCAGCAGCCAGGCCGACAGACTAGCGGGGCGGCAGTACTTC. Protein: CASSQADRLAGRQYF.

This chain joins TRBV28 and TRBJ1-5, with 10 bases lining up with TRBD1. The CDR3 has 16 amino acids. Germline lookup yields CDR1 MDHEN and CDR2 SYDVKM. Germline trimming cut 6 bases from V and 0 bases from J; bases unmatched to any gene: 5. Here the CDR3 reads CASRGTGVYSNQPQHF. DNA of the CDR3: TGTGCCAGCAGGGGGACAGGGGTTTATAGCAATCAGCCCCAGCATTTT.

V gene TRBV5-1 combines with J gene TRBJ1-2; weak D call: TRBD1 (5 bases). CDR1 is SGHRS and CDR2 is YFSETQ in the germline V gene. The CDR3 runs 15 residues. V was pared by 3 bases and J by 7 bases, with 19 bases between. The CDR3 DNA reads TGCGCCAGCAGCTGGACGGGCGTGACAGAAGGTGGCTACACCTTC. Its protein is CASSWTGVTEGGYTF.

V usage is TRBV15 and J usage is TRBJ2-2; 8 bases agree with TRBD1. Trimming at V came to 0 bases and at J to 7 bases, leaving 7 bases not matched to a gene. This CDR3 has 16 amino acids. Germline-derived CDR1 and CDR2 are LNHNV and YYDKDF (reference sequence). In DNA form, the CDR3 reads TGTGCCACCAGCAGAGATTACGCAGGGGGCCACGGGGAGCTGTTTTTT. It yields the protein CATSRDYAGGHGELFF.

The V and J genes are TRBV6-5 and TRBJ1-2; the match to TRBD1 covers 7 bases. V shed 5 bases, J shed 4 bases, and the junction held 7 bases outside the gene matches. This CDR3 has 14 residues. From germline, CDR1 is MNHEY and CDR2 SVGAGI. The CDR3 sequence: CASSQAGTAYGYTF. CDR3 sequence (DNA): TGTGCCAGCAGTCAGGCCGGGACAGCCTATGGCTACACCTTC.

This chain uses TRBV18 with TRBJ1-2; no clear D. V was trimmed by 6 bases and J by 8 bases, leaving 13 bases between them. Germline V gives CDR1 KGHSH, CDR2 LQKENI. The CDR3 is made up of 12 amino acids. The CDR3 DNA sequence: TGTGCCAGCTCGCCGATTTCTAAGGGCTACACCTTC. Residues: CASSPISKGYTF.

The V gene is TRBV4-3, the J gene TRBJ2-3; D is ambiguous. V was cut by 1 base and J by 2 bases, with 7 bases left in between. The CDR3 is 14 residues long. Germline CDR1 LGHNA, CDR2 YSLEER. The CDR3: CASSQGGFTDTQYF. The DNA of the CDR3 is TGCGCCAGCAGCCAAGGAGGCTTCACAGATACGCAGTATTTT.

The chain carries TRBV29-1 and TRBJ1-1; TRBD1 agrees at 8 bases. The CDR3 has 13 residues. V lost 7 bases, J lost 0 bases, and 4 bases stayed unmatched. Germline-derived CDR1 and CDR2 are SQVTM and ANQGSEA. The CDR3 DNA reads as TGCAGCGCGGGACAGGCTTTGAACACTGAAGCTTTCTTT. Protein sequence: CSAGQALNTEAFF.

The V and J genes are TRBV11-2 and TRBJ2-2, with TRBD2 identical over 12 bases. This CDR3 has 16 residues. Germline V gene lookup returns CDR1 SGHAT and CDR2 FQNNGV. V shed 5 bases and J 3 bases; nucleotides not matched to a gene: 4. DNA of the CDR3: TGTGCCAGCAGCCGATGGACTAGCGGGGACACCGGGGAGCTGTTTTTT. It specifies CASSRWTSGDTGELFF.

The chain joins TRBV7-3 to TRBJ2-2; D not resolved. Germline V gene data show CDR1 as SGHTA and CDR2 as FQGTGA. Trimming left V 5 bases short and J 2 bases short, with 9 bases between. The length of the CDR3 is 14 residues. The chain's CDR3 is CASSTDTNTGELFF. The CDR3 coding sequence is TGTGCCAGCAGCACCGACACTAACACCGGGGAGCTGTTTTTT.

The chain employs TRBV5-1 and TRBJ1-2; 7 bases are a match to TRBD1. The CDR3 loop spans 14 amino acids. Per germline, CDR1 SGHRS and CDR2 YFSETQ. The V segment lost 3 bases and the J segment 4 bases; nucleotides outside the gene matches: 6. The CDR3 sequence is CASSSTGVVYGYTF. The CDR3 region has the DNA TGCGCCAGCAGCTCAACAGGGGTAGTCTATGGCTACACCTTC.

The chain couples TRBV4-1 to TRBJ1-3; no clear D. V lost 3 bases and J 3 bases, leaving 12 bases between the germline ends. This CDR3 has 15 residues. Germline lookup yields CDR1 MGHRA and CDR2 YSYEKL. The CDR3 spells CASSQLSRFGNTIYF. The CDR3 DNA reads as TGCGCCAGCAGCCAGTTGAGCAGGTTTGGAAACACCATATATTTT.

V and J are TRBV7-3 and TRBJ2-6; no clear D gene. Trimming removed 3 bases from V and 0 bases from J, with 15 bases in between. This CDR3 comprises 18 residues. Per the germline V gene, CDR1 is SGHTA and CDR2 is FQGTGA. The CDR3 bases are TGTGCCAGCAGCTTTCTCGGCAGGCTACGCTCTGGGGCCAACGTCCTGACTTTC. Amino acids: CASSFLGRLRSGANVLTF. Drawing the rest from reference TRBV7-3 and TRBJ2-6, the complete variable domain is GAGVSQTPSNKVTEKGKYVELRCDPISGHTALYWYRQSLGQGPEFLIYFQGTGAADDSGLPNDRFFAVRPEGSVSTLKIQRTERGDSAVYLCASSFLGRLRSGANVLTFGAGSRLTVL.

This clone was picked up one time. An end of the junction differs from the germline gene, which may be a read error. The chain employs TRBV11-3 and TRBJ2-3; TRBD2 matches at 15 bases. The CDR3 is made up of 12 amino acids. The V gene's germline CDR1 is SGHNT and CDR2 YENEEA. The CDR3 DNA follows: TGTGCCAGCAGCGTGGGACTAGCGGGAGGTTCTTTT. Translation: CASSVGLAGGSF.

V gene TRBV7-3 combines with J gene TRBJ2-3; 7 nucleotides align to TRBD2. The CDR3 consists of 16 residues. The junction had 10 bases not matched to a gene; V was cut back by 3 bases and J by 4 bases. Germline CDR1 is SGHTA and CDR2 is FQGTGA. The CDR3 DNA follows: TGTGCCAGCAGCTTCGGGTCTGGGGGGGTTCCAGATACGCAGTATTTT. This gives the protein CASSFGSGGVPDTQYF.

This clone was counted a single time. This sequence joins TRBV11-2 and TRBJ2-5; possible D gene TRBD2, 6 bases. The CDR3 is made up of 16 amino acids. The germline V gene encodes CDR1 SGHAT and CDR2 FQNNGV. Trimming left V 5 bases short and J 0 bases short, with 16 bases between. Here the CDR3 DNA reads TGTGCCAGCAGCCTCAATCGGGGGACGTACCAAGAGACCCAGTACTTC. It specifies CASSLNRGTYQETQYF.

The chain has TRBV5-1 and TRBJ2-7; 7 positions agree with TRBD2. The germline V gene encodes CDR1 SGHRS and CDR2 YFSETQ. The J segment lost 0 bases and the V segment lost 0 bases, leaving 6 bases of the junction unmatched. The CDR3 has 16 amino acids. CDR3 in amino acids: CASSLELAPSSYEQYF. CDR3 nucleotide sequence: TGCGCCAGCAGCTTGGAACTAGCGCCTAGCTCCTACGAGCAGTACTTC.

The chain uses TRBV7-9 and TRBJ1-1; D unresolved. Deletions cut 7 bases from V and 7 bases from J, with 16 bases between. CDR1 and CDR2 from the germline V gene are SEHNR and FQNEAQ (reference sequence). This CDR3 has 13 residues. CDR3 amino acids: CASNSLEDGEAFF. The CDR3, as DNA: TGTGCCAGCAACTCTCTAGAAGACGGTGAAGCTTTCTTT.

The chain carries TRBV7-9 and TRBJ1-2; 7 nucleotides match TRBD1. The J segment lost 3 bases and the V segment lost 0 bases, leaving 10 bases of the junction unmatched. Germline CDR1 reads SEHNR; CDR2 reads FQNEAQ (reference sequence). The length of the CDR3 is 17 residues. This CDR3 is CASSLAAPKTGDYGYTF. CDR3 sequence (DNA): TGTGCCAGCAGCTTAGCGGCCCCTAAAACAGGGGACTATGGCTACACCTTC.

This clone was recorded a few times. The V and J genes are TRBV5-6 and TRBJ2-7; D remains unclear. This CDR3 spans 14 amino acids. V lost 1 base and J 3 bases, leaving 11 bases between the germline ends. CDR1 SGHDT and CDR2 YYEEEE come from the germline V gene. CDR3 amino acids: CASSLYGLNYEQYF. CDR3 DNA sequence: TGTGCCAGCAGCTTGTATGGGCTAAACTACGAGCAGTACTTC.

The chain couples TRBV7-8 to TRBJ2-7, with unresolved D. The CDR3 contains 12 residues. Germline CDR1 reads SGHVS; CDR2 reads FQNEAQ. V shed 3 bases and J shed 0 bases, with 3 bases lying between them. CDR3 bases: TGTGCCAGCAGCTTCAGCTCCTACGAGCAGTACTTC. Translation: CASSFSSYEQYF. Full variable domain (outside the CDR3, taken from reference TRBV7-8 and TRBJ2-7): GAGVSQSPRYKVAKRGQDVALRCDPISGHVSLFWYQQALGQGPEFLTYFQNEAQLDKSGLPSDRFFAERPEGSVSTLKIQRTQQEDSAVYLCASSFSSYEQYFGPGTRLTVT.

To note about this clone: The sample carries other DNA sequences with the same CDR3. This chain connects TRBV5-1 to TRBJ2-3; 10 nucleotides agree with TRBD2. V shed 4 bases and J 0 bases; nucleotides not matched to a gene: 5. CDR1 is SGHRS and CDR2 is YFSETQ in the germline V gene. The CDR3 is 16 amino acids. CDR3 coding DNA: TGCGCCAGCAGCCCAGGACTAGCGGCTAGCACAGATACGCAGTATTTT. It codes for CASSPGLAASTDTQYF.

The V call is TRBV30, the J call TRBJ1-6; D might be TRBD1 (5 bases). The ends were cut back, 3 bases at V and 6 bases at J, with 12 bases in the middle. Germline-derived CDR1 and CDR2 are GTSNPN and SVGIG (reference sequence). The CDR3 length is 14 residues. In DNA, the CDR3 is TGTGCCTGGAGGCCCGGACAACCTAATTCACCCCTCCACTTT. Translated: CAWRPGQPNSPLHF.

The rearrangement uses TRBV6-5 and TRBJ2-5; possibly TRBD2 for D (7 bases). The CDR3 covers 13 residues. Germline CDR1 is MNHEY and CDR2 is SVGAGI. V was shortened by 5 bases and J by 6 bases, with 13 bases between the two germline ends. CDR3 bases: TGTGCCAGCAGTAGGGGGGGGAAGAAGACCCAGTACTTC. It encodes CASSRGGKKTQYF.

The count of this clone is one. The rearrangement joins TRBV28 to TRBJ2-2; 13 positions match TRBD2. After removal of 4 bases from V and 1 base from J, the junction contained 6 bases not matched to a gene. The germline V gene has CDR1 MDHEN and CDR2 SYDVKM. The CDR3 has 18 residues. The CDR3 DNA sequence: TGTGCCAGCAGTTACGGACTAGCGGGAGAAGGGAACACCGGGGAGCTGTTTTTT. This codes for CASSYGLAGEGNTGELFF. Supplemented by reference TRBV28 and TRBJ2-2, the full variable domain reads DVKVTQSSRYLVKRTGEKVFLECVQDMDHENMFWYRQDPGLGLRLIYFSYDVKMKEKGDIPEGYSVSREKKERFSLILESASTNQTSMYLCASSYGLAGEGNTGELFFGEGSRLTVL.

The chain joins TRBV19 to TRBJ2-2; D ambiguous. The CDR3 length is 12 residues. Per germline, CDR1 LNHDA and CDR2 SQIVND (reference sequence). Trimming took 4 bases from V and 6 from J, leaving 6 bases between them. CDR3 in amino acids: CASSSVSGELFF. CDR3 sequence (DNA): TGTGCCAGTAGTAGCGTTTCCGGGGAGCTGTTTTTT.

V is TRBV7-2 and J is TRBJ2-1; 8 nucleotides line up with TRBD2. The junction had 8 bases not matched to a gene; V was cut back by 4 bases and J by 9 bases. The CDR3 has 14 amino acids. CDR1 is SGHTA, CDR2 FQGNSA, per germline. Here the CDR3 reads CASSSQSGTSEQFF. As DNA, the CDR3 is TGTGCCAGCAGCTCCCAGTCCGGGACTAGTGAGCAGTTCTTC.